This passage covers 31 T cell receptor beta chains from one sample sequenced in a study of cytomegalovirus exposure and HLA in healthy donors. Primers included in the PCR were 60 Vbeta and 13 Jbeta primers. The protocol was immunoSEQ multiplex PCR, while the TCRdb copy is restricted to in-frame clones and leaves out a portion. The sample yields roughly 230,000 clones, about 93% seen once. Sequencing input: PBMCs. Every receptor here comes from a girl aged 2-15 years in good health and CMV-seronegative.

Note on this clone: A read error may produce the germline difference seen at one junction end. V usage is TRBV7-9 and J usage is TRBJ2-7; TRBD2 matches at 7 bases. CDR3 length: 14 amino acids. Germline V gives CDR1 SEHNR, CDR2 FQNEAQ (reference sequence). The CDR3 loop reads CSSSFEQPGGEQYF. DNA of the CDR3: TGTTCCAGCAGCTTCGAACAACCGGGGGGCGAGCAGTACTTC.

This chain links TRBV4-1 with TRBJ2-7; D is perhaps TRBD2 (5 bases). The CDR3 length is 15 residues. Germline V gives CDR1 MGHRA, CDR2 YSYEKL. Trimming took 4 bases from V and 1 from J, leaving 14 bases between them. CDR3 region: CASSRAPSISYEQYF. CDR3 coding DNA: TGCGCCAGCAGCCGAGCACCTAGCATTTCCTACGAGCAGTACTTC.

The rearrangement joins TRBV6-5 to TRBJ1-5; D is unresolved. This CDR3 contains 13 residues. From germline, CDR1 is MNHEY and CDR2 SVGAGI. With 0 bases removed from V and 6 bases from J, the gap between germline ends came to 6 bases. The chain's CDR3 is CASSYSFSQPQHF. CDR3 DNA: TGTGCCAGCAGTTACTCTTTCAGTCAGCCCCAGCATTTT.

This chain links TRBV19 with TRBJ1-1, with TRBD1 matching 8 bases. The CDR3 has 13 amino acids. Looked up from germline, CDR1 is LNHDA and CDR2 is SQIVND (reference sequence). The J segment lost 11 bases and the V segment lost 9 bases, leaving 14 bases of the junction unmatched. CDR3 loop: CASQGQADPGAFF. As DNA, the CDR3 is TGTGCCAGCCAGGGACAGGCTGACCCCGGGGCTTTCTTT. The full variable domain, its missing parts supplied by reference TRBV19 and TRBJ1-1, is DGGITQSPKYLFRKEGQNVTLSCEQNLNHDAMYWYRQDPGQGLRLIYYSQIVNDFQKGDIAEGYSVSREKKESFPLTVTSAQKNPTAFYLCASQGQADPGAFFGQGTRLTVV.

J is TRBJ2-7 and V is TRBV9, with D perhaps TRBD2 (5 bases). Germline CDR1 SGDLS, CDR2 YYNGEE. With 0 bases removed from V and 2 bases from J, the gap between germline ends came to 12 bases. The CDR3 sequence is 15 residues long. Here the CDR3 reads CASSVESSGTYEQYF. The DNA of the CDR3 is TGTGCCAGCAGCGTAGAATCCAGCGGTACCTACGAGCAGTACTTC.

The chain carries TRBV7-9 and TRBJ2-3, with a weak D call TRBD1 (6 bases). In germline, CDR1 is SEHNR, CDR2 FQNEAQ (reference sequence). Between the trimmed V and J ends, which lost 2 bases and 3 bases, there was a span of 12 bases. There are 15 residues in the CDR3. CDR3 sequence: CASSLSGVVTDTQYF. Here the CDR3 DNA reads TGTGCCAGCAGCTTATCAGGGGTGGTAACAGATACGCAGTATTTT.

CDR3 sequence (DNA): TGCAGCGTGGACTTTACTCAGCCAGATACGCAGTATTTT. Its protein is CSVDFTQPDTQYF. V gene TRBV29-1 combines with J gene TRBJ2-3, with a possible D match to TRBD2 (5 bases). V was shortened by 6 bases and J by 4 bases, with 14 bases between the two germline ends. CDR1 and CDR2 from the germline V gene are SQVTM and ANQGSEA. This CDR3 is built from 13 residues.

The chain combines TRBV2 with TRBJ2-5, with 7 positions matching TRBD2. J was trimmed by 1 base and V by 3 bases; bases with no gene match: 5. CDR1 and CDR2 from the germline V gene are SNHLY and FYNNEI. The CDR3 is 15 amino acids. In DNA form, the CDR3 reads TGTGCCAGCAGTGACCGACTAGCCCTCCAAGAGACCCAGTACTTC. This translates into CASSDRLALQETQYF.

CDR3 protein: CASSLERGLNTEAFF. The DNA of the CDR3 is TGTGCCAGCAGTTTAGAGCGAGGGTTGAACACTGAAGCTTTCTTT. This chain joins TRBV28 and TRBJ1-1; D remains ambiguous. Between the trimmed V and J ends, which lost 2 bases and 0 bases, there was a span of 10 bases. Germline CDR1 reads MDHEN; CDR2 reads SYDVKM. The CDR3 runs 15 residues.

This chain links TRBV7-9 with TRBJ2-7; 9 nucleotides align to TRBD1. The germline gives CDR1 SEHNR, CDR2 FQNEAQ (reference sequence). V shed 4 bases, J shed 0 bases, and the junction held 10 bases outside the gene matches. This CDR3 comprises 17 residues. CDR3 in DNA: TGTGCCAGCAGCTCCCCAGGGGGACAGGGCGTCTCCTACGAGCAGTACTTC. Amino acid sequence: CASSSPGGQGVSYEQYF.

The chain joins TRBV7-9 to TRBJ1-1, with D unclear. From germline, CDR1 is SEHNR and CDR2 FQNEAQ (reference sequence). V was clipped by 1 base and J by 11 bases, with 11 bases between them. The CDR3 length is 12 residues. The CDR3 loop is CASSLGGVGAFF. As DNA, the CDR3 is TGTGCCAGCAGCTTAGGGGGAGTGGGCGCTTTCTTT. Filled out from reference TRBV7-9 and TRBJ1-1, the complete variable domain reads DTGVSQNPRHKITKRGQNVTFRCDPISEHNRLYWYRQTLGQGPEFLTYFQNEAQLEKSRLLSDRFSAERPKGSFSTLEIQRTEQGDSAMYLCASSLGGVGAFFGQGTRLTVV.

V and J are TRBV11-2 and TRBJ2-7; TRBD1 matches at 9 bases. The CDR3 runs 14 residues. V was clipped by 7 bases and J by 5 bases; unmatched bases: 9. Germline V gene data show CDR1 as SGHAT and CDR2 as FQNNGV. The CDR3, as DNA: TGTGCCAGCACCCAAAGGACAGGGGCTCACGAGCAGTACTTC. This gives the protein CASTQRTGAHEQYF.

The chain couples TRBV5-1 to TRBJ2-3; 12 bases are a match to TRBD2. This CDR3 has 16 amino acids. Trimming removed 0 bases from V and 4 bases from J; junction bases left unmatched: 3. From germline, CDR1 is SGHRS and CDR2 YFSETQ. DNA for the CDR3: TGCGCCAGCAGCTTGGTGCTAGCGGGGGGGTCAGATACGCAGTATTTT. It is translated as CASSLVLAGGSDTQYF.

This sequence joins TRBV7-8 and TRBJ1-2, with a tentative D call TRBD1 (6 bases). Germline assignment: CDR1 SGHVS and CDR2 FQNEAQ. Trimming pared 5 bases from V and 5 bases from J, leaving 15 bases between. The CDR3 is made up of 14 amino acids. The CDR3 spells CASSLGSTGYGYTF. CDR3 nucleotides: TGTGCCAGCAGCCTCGGGTCAACAGGGTATGGCTACACCTTC.

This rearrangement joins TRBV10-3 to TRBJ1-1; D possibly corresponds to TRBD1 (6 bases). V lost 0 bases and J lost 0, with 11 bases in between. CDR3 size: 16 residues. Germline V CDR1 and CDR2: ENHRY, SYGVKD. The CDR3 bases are TGTGCCATCAGTGAGTCGGGGGCAGGGATGAACACTGAAGCTTTCTTT. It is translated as CAISESGAGMNTEAFF.

CDR3 in amino acids: CASSKEVGFGEQYF. The CDR3 nucleotides read TGTGCCAGTAGCAAAGAGGTCGGATTTGGCGAGCAGTACTTC. This chain connects TRBV19 to TRBJ2-7, with no clear D. The germline CDR1 and CDR2 sequences are LNHDA and SQIVND (reference sequence). CDR3 size: 14 residues. The V and J ends lost 6 bases and 6 bases respectively, with 18 bases between them.

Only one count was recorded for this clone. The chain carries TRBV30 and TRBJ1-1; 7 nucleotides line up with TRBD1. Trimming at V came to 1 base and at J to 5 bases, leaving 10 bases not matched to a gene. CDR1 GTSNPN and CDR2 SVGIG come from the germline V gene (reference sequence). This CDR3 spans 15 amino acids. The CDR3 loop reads CAWSGTRTGSTEAFF. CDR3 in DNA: TGTGCCTGGAGTGGGACCCGGACAGGTTCGACTGAAGCTTTCTTT.

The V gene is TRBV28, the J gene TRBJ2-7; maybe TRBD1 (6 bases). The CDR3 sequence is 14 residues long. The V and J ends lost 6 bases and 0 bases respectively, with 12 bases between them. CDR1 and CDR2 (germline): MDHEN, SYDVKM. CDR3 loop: CASRTTGSSYEQYF. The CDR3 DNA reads TGTGCCAGCAGAACAACAGGGAGCTCCTACGAGCAGTACTTC.

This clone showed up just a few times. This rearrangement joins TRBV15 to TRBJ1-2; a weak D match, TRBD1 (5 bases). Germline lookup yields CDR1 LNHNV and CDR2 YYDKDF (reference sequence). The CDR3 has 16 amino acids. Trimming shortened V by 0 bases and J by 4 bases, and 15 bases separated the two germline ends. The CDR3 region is CATSRDLSGDRYGYTF. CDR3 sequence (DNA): TGTGCCACCAGCAGAGATCTTTCGGGGGATCGCTATGGCTACACCTTC.

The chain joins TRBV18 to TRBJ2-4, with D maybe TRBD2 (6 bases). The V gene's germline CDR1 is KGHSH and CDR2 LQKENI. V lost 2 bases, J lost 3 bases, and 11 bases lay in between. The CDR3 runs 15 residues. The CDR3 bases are TGTGCCAGCTCACCAAGGAGGGCCGACAAAAACATTCAGTACTTC. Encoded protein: CASSPRRADKNIQYF.

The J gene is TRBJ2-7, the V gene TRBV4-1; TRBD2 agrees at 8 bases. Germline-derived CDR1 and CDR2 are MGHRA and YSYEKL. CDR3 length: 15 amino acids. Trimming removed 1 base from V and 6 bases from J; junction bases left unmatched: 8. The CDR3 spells CASSQGSLAVSEQYF. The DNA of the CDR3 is TGCGCCAGCAGCCAAGGCTCACTAGCGGTGTCCGAGCAGTACTTC.

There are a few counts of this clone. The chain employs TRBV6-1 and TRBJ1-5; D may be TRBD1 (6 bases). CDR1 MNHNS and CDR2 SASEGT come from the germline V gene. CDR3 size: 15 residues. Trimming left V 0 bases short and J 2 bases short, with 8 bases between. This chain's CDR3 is CASSEAGGGNQPQHF. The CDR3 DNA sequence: TGTGCCAGCAGTGAAGCAGGGGGTGGCAATCAGCCCCAGCATTTT.

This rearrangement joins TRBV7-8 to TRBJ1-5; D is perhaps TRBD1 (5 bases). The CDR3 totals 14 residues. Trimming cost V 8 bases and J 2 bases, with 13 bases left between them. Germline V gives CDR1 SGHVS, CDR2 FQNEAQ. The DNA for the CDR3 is TGTGCCAGCGGAGGAGGGGCCGGCAATCAGCCCCAGCATTTT. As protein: CASGGGAGNQPQHF.

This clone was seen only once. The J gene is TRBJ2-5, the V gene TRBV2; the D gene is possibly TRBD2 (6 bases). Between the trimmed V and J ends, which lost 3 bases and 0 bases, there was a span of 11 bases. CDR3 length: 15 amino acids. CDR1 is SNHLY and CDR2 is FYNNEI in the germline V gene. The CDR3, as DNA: TGTGCCAGCAGTGATGCGGCGGGGCACCAAGAGACCCAGTACTTC. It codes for CASSDAAGHQETQYF.

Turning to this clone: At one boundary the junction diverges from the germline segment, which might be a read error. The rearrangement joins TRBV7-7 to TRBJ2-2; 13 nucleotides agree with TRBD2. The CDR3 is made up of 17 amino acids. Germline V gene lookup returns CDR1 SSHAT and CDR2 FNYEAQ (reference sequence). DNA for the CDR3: TGTGCTAGCAGCCAACCGACTAGCGGGGGGAGGACCGGGGAGCTGTTTTTT. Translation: CASSQPTSGGRTGELFF.

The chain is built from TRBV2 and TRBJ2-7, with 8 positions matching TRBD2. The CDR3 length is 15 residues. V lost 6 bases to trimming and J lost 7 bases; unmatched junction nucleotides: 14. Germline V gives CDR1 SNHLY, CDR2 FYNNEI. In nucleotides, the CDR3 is TGTGCCAGCAGCCCCTTTATTGCGGGAGGTGAAGAGCAGTACTTC. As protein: CASSPFIAGGEEQYF.

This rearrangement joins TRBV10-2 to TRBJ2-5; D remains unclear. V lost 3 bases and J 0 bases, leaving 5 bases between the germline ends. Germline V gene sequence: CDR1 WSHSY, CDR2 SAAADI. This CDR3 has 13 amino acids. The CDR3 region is CASSDFYQETQYF. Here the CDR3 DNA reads TGCGCCAGCAGTGACTTTTACCAAGAGACCCAGTACTTC.

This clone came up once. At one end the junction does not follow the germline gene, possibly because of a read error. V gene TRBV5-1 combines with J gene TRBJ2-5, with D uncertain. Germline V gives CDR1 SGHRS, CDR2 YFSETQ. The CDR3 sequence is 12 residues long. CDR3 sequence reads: CASSLSGETRYF. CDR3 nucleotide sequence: TGCGCCAGCAGCTTGTCCGGAGAGACCCGGTACTTC.

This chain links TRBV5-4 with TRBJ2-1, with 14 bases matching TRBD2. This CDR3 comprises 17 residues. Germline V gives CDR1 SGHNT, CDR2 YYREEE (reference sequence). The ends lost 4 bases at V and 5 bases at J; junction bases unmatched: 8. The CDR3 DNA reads TGTGCCAGCAGCGTATGGACTAGCGGGAGGTGGAACAATGAGCAGTTCTTC. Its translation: CASSVWTSGRWNNEQFF.

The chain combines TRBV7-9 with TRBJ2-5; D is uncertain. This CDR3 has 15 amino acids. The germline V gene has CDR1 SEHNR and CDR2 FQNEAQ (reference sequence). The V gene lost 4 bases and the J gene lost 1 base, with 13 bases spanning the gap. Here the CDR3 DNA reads TGTGCCAGCAGCTCTACTGCGGTTTCCCAAGAGACCCAGTACTTC. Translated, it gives CASSSTAVSQETQYF.

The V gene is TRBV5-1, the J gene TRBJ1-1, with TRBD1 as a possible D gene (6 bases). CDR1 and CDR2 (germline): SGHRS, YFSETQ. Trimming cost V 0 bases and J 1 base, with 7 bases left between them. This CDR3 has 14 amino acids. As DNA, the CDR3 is TGCGCCAGCAGCTTGGCCAGGGGGAACACTGAAGCTTTCTTT. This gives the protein CASSLARGNTEAFF. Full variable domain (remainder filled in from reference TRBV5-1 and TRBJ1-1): KAGVTQTPRYLIKTRGQQVTLSCSPISGHRSVSWYQQTPGQGLQFLFEYFSETQRNKGNFPGRFSGRQFSNSRSEMNVSTLELGDSALYLCASSLARGNTEAFFGQGTRLTVV.